These 5 T cell receptor beta chains were sequenced from one sample in a study of blood T cell repertoires in COVID-19. The data were produced by immunoSEQ multiplex PCR, yet TCRdb's version contains in-frame clones alone and is incomplete. Of 250,000 to 350,000 clones in the sample, 90% were seen once. The specimen sequenced was PBMCs or T cells enriched from blood (not recorded which). The origin of the receptors is a woman between 18 and 30 years old with acute COVID-19.

This chain uses TRBV7-9 with TRBJ1-1; 9 nucleotides agree with TRBD1. The CDR3 runs 15 residues. Germline CDR1 and CDR2: SEHNR and FQNEAQ (reference sequence). V lost 4 bases and J lost 7; bases outside the gene matches: 10. The CDR3 region is CASSSTTGGLLEAFF. CDR3 coding DNA: TGTGCCAGCAGCTCCACTACAGGGGGCCTACTTGAAGCTTTCTTT.

The rearrangement uses TRBV5-1 and TRBJ2-5; 7 bases are shared with TRBD2. The CDR3 runs to 14 residues. V lost 1 base, J lost 3 bases, and 3 bases stayed unmatched. Germline CDR1 and CDR2: SGHRS and YFSETQ. The CDR3 loop reads CASSLSGGEETQYF. For the CDR3, the DNA is TGCGCCAGCAGCTTGTCGGGGGGAGAAGAGACCCAGTACTTC.

The V call is TRBV7-9, the J call TRBJ2-1; 7 bases map to TRBD2. Per germline, CDR1 SEHNR and CDR2 FQNEAQ (reference sequence). Unmatched junction bases numbered 5, after V lost 8 bases and J lost 4 bases. This CDR3 has 13 residues. The CDR3 DNA sequence: TGTGCCAGCGGGAGGGCCGTTTACAATGAGCAGTTCTTC. Translating gives CASGRAVYNEQFF.

The J gene is TRBJ1-3, the V gene TRBV7-9; no clear D. Germline V gene lookup returns CDR1 SEHNR and CDR2 FQNEAQ (reference sequence). The length of the CDR3 is 15 residues. Trimming cost V 5 bases and J 0 bases, with 11 bases left between them. The CDR3 region has the DNA TGTGCCAGCAGCCCCCGAGGTAACTCTGGAAACACCATATATTTT. Translated: CASSPRGNSGNTIYF.

This clone is a singleton in its sample. The V call is TRBV6-5, the J call TRBJ1-3, with no clear D. The CDR3 consists of 15 residues. V shed 0 bases and J shed 4 bases, with 10 bases lying between them. Germline V lookup: CDR1 MNHEY, CDR2 SVGAGI. CDR3 in DNA: TGTGCCAGCAGTTACTCGAACAGATTCGGAAACACCATATATTTT. Protein product: CASSYSNRFGNTIYF.